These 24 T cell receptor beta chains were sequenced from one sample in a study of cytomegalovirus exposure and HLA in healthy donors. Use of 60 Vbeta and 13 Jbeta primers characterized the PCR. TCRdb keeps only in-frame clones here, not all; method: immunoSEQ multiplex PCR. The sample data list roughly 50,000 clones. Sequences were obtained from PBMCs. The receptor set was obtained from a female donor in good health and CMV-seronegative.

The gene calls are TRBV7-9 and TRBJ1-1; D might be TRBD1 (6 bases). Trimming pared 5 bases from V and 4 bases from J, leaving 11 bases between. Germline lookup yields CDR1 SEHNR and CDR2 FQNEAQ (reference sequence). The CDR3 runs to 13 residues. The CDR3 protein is CASSLQGTTEAFF. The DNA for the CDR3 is TGTGCCAGCAGCCTACAGGGTACCACTGAAGCTTTCTTT.

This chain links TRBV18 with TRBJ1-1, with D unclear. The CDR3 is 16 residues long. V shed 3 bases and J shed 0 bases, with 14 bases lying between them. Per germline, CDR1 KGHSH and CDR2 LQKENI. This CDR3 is CASSPWAGQLNTEAFF. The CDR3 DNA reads TGTGCCAGCTCACCCTGGGCTGGCCAGTTGAACACTGAAGCTTTCTTT.

The CDR3 region is CASNPVGVNEQYF. As DNA, the CDR3 is TGTGCCAGCAACCCCGTCGGGGTGAACGAGCAGTACTTC. The J gene is TRBJ2-7, the V gene TRBV5-6; a possible D gene is TRBD2 (5 bases). The CDR3 consists of 13 residues. V lost 6 bases to trimming and J lost 5 bases, with 15 bases between them. From germline, CDR1 is SGHDT and CDR2 YYEEEE.

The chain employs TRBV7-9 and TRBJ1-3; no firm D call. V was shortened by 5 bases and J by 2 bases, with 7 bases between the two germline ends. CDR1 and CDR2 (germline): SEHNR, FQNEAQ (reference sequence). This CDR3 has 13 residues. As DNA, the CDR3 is TGTGCCAGCAGCCCATCCACTGGAAACACCATATATTTT. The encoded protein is CASSPSTGNTIYF.

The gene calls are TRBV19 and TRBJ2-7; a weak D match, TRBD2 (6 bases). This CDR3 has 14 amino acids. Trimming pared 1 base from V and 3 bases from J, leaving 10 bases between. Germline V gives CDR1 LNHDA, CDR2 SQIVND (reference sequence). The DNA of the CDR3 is TGTGCCAGTAGTATAGGTCTGGGGGGCTACGAGCAGTACTTC. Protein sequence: CASSIGLGGYEQYF.

CDR3 residues: CATLGQGINTEAFF. Written as DNA, the CDR3 is TGTGCCACCCTCGGACAGGGGATAAACACTGAAGCTTTCTTT. The rearrangement uses TRBV6-6 and TRBJ1-1; 9 positions match TRBD1. The CDR3 is made up of 14 amino acids. Germline CDR1 is MNHNY and CDR2 is SVGAGI (reference sequence). V was pared by 10 bases and J by 2 bases, with 8 bases of the junction left unmatched.

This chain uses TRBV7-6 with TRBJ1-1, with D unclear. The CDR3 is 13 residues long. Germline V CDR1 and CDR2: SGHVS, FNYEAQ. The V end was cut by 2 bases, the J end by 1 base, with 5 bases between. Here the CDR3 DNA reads TGTGCCAGCAGCTTAAACAAGAACACTGAAGCTTTCTTT. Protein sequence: CASSLNKNTEAFF.

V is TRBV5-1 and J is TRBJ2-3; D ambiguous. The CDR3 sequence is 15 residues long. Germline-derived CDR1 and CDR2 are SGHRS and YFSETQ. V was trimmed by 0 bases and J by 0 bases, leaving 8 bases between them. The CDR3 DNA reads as TGCGCCAGCAGCTTGGTCCCAGCGAGCACAGATACGCAGTATTTT. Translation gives CASSLVPASTDTQYF.

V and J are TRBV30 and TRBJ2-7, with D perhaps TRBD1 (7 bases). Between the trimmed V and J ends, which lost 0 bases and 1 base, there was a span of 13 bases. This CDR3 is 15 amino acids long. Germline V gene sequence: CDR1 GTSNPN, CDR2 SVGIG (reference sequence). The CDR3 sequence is CAWSVMTGRSYEQYF. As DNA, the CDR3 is TGTGCCTGGAGTGTCATGACAGGGAGGTCCTACGAGCAGTACTTC.

CDR3 DNA sequence: TGTGCCAGCAGTCCGGGAACTTATGGCTACACCTTC. Its translation: CASSPGTYGYTF. The chain links TRBV6-6 to TRBJ1-2; D is unclear. This CDR3 has 12 residues. Between the trimmed V and J ends, which lost 5 bases and 5 bases, there was a span of 9 bases. The germline V gene has CDR1 MNHNY and CDR2 SVGAGI (reference sequence).

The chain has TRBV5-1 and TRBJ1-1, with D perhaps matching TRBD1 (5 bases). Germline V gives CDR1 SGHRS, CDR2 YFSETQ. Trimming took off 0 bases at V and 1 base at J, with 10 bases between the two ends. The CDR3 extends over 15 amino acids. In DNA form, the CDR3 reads TGCGCCAGCAGCTTGGGCCCGGGGGAGAACACTGAAGCTTTCTTT. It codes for CASSLGPGENTEAFF.

The CDR3 DNA reads as TGCAGCGTTGCCTTGGGACTTGGACAGCCCCAGCATTTT. It is translated as CSVALGLGQPQHF. This chain joins TRBV29-1 and TRBJ1-5, with D possibly matching TRBD1 (5 bases). V lost 4 bases, J lost 7 bases, and 14 bases lay in between. The CDR3 is made up of 13 amino acids. Germline loops: CDR1 SQVTM, CDR2 ANQGSEA.

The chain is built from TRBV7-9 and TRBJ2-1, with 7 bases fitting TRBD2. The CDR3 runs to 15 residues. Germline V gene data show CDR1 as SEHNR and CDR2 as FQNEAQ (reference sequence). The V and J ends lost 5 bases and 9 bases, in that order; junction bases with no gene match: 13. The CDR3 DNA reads TGTGCCAGCAGCCCTATAGCGGGTAGGGTTGGTGAGCAGTTCTTC. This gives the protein CASSPIAGRVGEQFF.

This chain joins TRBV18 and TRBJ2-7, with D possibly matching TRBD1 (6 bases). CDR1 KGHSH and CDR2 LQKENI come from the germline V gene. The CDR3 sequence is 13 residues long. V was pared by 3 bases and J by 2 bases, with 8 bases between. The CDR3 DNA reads TGTGCCAGCTCACCCTGGACAGCCTACGAGCAGTACTTC. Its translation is CASSPWTAYEQYF.

For the CDR3, the DNA is TGTGCCAGCAGCTCGCCGGGACAGGGTGATGGCTACACCTTC. The encoded protein is CASSSPGQGDGYTF. The rearrangement joins TRBV11-3 to TRBJ1-2; TRBD1 matches 9 bases. Germline CDR1 is SGHNT and CDR2 is YENEEA. The V gene end was trimmed by 4 bases and the J gene end by 6 bases; junction bases not matched to a gene: 6. The CDR3 has 14 residues.

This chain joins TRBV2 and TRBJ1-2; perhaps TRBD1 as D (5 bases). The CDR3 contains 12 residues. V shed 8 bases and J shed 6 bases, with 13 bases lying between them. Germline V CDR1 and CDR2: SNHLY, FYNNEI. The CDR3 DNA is TGTGCCAGCCACGGAGGGGATCATGGCTACACCTTC. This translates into CASHGGDHGYTF.

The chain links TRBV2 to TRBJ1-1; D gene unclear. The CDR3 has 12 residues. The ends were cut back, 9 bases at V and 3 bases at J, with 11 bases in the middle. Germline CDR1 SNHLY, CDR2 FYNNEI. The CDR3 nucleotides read TGTGCCAGACCCAAGAGAGACACTGAAGCTTTCTTT. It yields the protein CARPKRDTEAFF.

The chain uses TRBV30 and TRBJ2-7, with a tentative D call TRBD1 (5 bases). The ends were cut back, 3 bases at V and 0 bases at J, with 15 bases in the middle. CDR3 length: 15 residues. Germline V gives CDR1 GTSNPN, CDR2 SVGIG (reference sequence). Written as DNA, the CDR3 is TGTGCCTGGAGGGGCAGGGCCTTTCCCTCCTACGAGCAGTACTTC. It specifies CAWRGRAFPSYEQYF.

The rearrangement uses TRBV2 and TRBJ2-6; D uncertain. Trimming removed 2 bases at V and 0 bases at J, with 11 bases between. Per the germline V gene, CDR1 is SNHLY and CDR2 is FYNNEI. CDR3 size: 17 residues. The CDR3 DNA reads TGTGCCAGCAGTGAAATCATATGGAGCTCTGGGGCCAACGTCCTGACTTTC. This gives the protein CASSEIIWSSGANVLTF.

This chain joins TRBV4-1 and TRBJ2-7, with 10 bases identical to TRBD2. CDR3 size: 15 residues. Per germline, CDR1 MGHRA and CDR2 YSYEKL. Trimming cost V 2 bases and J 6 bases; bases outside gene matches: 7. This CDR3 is CASSQLAGVSGEQYF. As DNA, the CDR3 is TGCGCCAGCAGCCAACTAGCGGGAGTATCCGGCGAGCAGTACTTC.

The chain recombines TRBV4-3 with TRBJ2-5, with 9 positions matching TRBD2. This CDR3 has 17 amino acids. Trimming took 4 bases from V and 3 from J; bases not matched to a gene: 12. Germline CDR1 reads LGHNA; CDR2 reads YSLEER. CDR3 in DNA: TGCGCCAGCAGCCTCTCGGAGGGGCTAGCGGGGAAAGAGACCCAGTACTTC. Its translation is CASSLSEGLAGKETQYF.

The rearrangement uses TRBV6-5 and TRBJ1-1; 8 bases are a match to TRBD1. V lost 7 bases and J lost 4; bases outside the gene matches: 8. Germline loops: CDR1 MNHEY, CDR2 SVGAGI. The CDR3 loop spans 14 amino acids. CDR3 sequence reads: CASTLTGESTEAFF. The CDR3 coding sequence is TGTGCCAGCACCCTGACAGGGGAGAGCACTGAAGCTTTCTTT.

In nucleotides, the CDR3 is TGTGCCAGCAGTGAGCGGGACAGGGGCTATGGCTACACCTTC. Its translation is CASSERDRGYGYTF. The V gene is TRBV6-1, the J gene TRBJ1-2; 10 bases map to TRBD1. V was clipped by 3 bases and J by 4 bases; unmatched bases: 2. CDR3 length: 14 residues. CDR1 and CDR2 from the germline V gene are MNHNS and SASEGT.

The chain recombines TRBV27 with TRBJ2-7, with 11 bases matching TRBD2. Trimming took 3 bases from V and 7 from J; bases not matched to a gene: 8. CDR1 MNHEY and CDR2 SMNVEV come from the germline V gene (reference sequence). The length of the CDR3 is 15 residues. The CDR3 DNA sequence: TGTGCCAGCAGTTTCCTTAGCGGGGGGGCAGAGGAGCAGTACTTC. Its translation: CASSFLSGGAEEQYF.